This TCR beta chain was identified during a study of T cells in Graves' hyperthyroidism and ophthalmopathy. The investigators amplified TCR beta CDR3 regions from RNA transcripts. The HTBI primer set served for first-round RT-PCR of the TCR CDR3. TCRdb reprocessed the multiplex PCR reads via MiXCR and lists one record per CDR3 protein. The repertoire holds about 350,000 distinct CDR3 sequences, with approximately 14% as singletons. Sequenced material: blood. The receptor's source is a woman under 40 with Graves' hyperthyroidism.

CDR3 nucleotide sequence: TGTGCCAGCAGCTTACCGGGACGGACGGTTCAGTTCTTC. This gives the protein CASSLPGRTVQFF. The chain combines TRBV5-5 with TRBJ2-1; either TRBD1 or TRBD2 may supply D (5 bases each). Germline V CDR1 and CDR2: SGHKS, YYEKEE (reference sequence). This CDR3 has 13 amino acids. V gave up 2 bases and J gave up 13 bases, with 16 bases separating them.